The clone carrying this TCR beta chain was counted between two and nine times. Antigen specificity is unknown. Some clones are missing from TCRdb's copy, which holds only in-frame ones; the method was immunoSEQ multiplex PCR. This table holds 30,000 to 45,000 clones, approximately 88% found once. These data come from a study of PD-1 blockade in mismatch repair-deficient tumors. General study findings and limits: Tumor-resident clones, often absent from pretreatment blood, expanded after pembrolizumab and then contracted.

CDR3 length: 15 residues. V was clipped by 3 bases and J by 10 bases, with 19 bases between them. In germline, CDR1 is LNHDA, CDR2 SQIVND (reference sequence). The sequences come from PBMCs, collected about 40 weeks after starting pembrolizumab. The receptor was isolated from an adult with mismatch repair-deficient cancer. This chain uses TRBV19 with TRBJ1-5, with a tentative D call TRBD1 (5 bases). This chain's CDR3 is CASSIQRQLAAPQHF. CDR3 DNA sequence: TGTGCCAGTAGTATTCAGCGACAGCTAGCGGCTCCCCAGCATTTT.